Each of the 19 T cell receptor beta chains below was sequenced from the same sample in a study of T-cell reconstitution after alpha-beta-depleted transplantation in children. Unique molecular identifiers were used in preparing the TCRbeta library. TCRdb independently ran MiXCR on the PCR reads; one entry per CDR3 protein. This sample has approximately 85,000 distinct CDR3 sequences, with 14% found just once. The sequenced sample was PBMCs, mostly from graft donor cells, obtained 180 days after TCRalphabeta/CD19-depleted stem cell transplant. These receptors came from a male patient between 2 and 9 years old who had a stem cell transplant for acute lymphoblastic leukemia, so the T cells may come from the graft donor.

This clonotype was seen only a few times. This sequence joins TRBV7-9 and TRBJ2-7; 7 bases match TRBD2. Per germline, CDR1 SEHNR and CDR2 FQNEAQ (reference sequence). V shed 5 bases, J shed 9 bases, and the junction held 13 bases outside the gene matches. The CDR3 is 14 residues long. The CDR3 region has the DNA TGTGCCAGCAGCCCCCTGCGGGAGAGGCCAGCGCAGTACTTC. It encodes CASSPLRERPAQYF.

A note on this clonotype: A much larger clone sits a single nucleotide away, making a read error possible. The chain couples TRBV27 to TRBJ2-7, with 7 nucleotides matching TRBD1. The junction had 10 bases not matched to a gene; V was cut back by 6 bases and J by 2 bases. Germline lookup yields CDR1 MNHEY and CDR2 SMNVEV (reference sequence). The CDR3 covers 15 residues. CDR3 protein: CASRVAGTEAYEQYF. In DNA form, the CDR3 reads TGTGCCAGCAGGGTCGCCGGGACAGAGGCCTACGAGCAGTACTTC.

This clonotype was observed a handful of times. CDR3 nucleotides: TGTGCCAGCAGCCAACATATCGGACAGGGGAAGGAAAAACTGTTTTTT. Its translation is CASSQHIGQGKEKLFF. The chain uses TRBV7-9 and TRBJ1-4, with 9 bases matching TRBD1. Per germline, CDR1 SEHNR and CDR2 FQNEAQ (reference sequence). V lost 5 bases to trimming and J lost 8 bases; unmatched junction nucleotides: 12. This CDR3 spans 16 amino acids.

This clonotype showed up many times. CDR3 in DNA: TGCAGCGTCCAGAGCGGGAGGCTCGCCCAGAGCACAGATACGCAGTATTTT. Its translation is CSVQSGRLAQSTDTQYF. This chain connects TRBV29-1 to TRBJ2-3; 9 positions agree with TRBD2. Germline loops: CDR1 SQVTM, CDR2 ANQGSEA. V gave up 6 bases and J gave up 0 bases; unmatched junction bases: 13. The CDR3 totals 17 residues.

This clonotype was detected ten times or more. CDR3 region: CSVSLAKNIQYF. CDR3 DNA: TGCAGCGTTAGCTTAGCCAAAAACATTCAGTACTTC. The rearrangement links TRBV29-1 to TRBJ2-4; D is undetermined. CDR1 SQVTM and CDR2 ANQGSEA come from the germline V gene. The CDR3 is 12 residues long. V shed 5 bases and J shed 0 bases, with 5 bases lying between them.

This clonotype was picked up many times. The rearrangement joins TRBV4-3 to TRBJ2-1; 8 bases fit TRBD2. Losses at the gene ends were 5 bases for V and 4 bases for J; bases not matched to a gene: 7. Per germline, CDR1 LGHNA and CDR2 YSLEER. The CDR3 covers 15 residues. CDR3 loop: CASSGLAGGYNEQFF. As DNA, the CDR3 is TGCGCCAGCAGCGGACTAGCTGGGGGTTACAATGAGCAGTTCTTC.

The sample holds many counts of this clonotype. The chain has TRBV7-2 and TRBJ2-7; D gene ambiguous. The germline V gene has CDR1 SGHTA and CDR2 FQGNSA. This CDR3 comprises 12 residues. Trimming removed 5 bases at V and 4 bases at J, with 9 bases between. The DNA for the CDR3 is TGTGCCAGCAGCGCGGCCTTTTACGAGCAGTACTTC. Protein: CASSAAFYEQYF.

The chain has TRBV20-1 and TRBJ1-6, with D uncertain. V gave up 3 bases and J gave up 6 bases, with 9 bases separating them. The CDR3 covers 13 residues. Germline CDR1 and CDR2: DFQATT and SNEGSKA (reference sequence). The CDR3 here is CSARGIPNSPLHF. The CDR3 nucleotides are TGCAGTGCTAGGGGGATTCCTAATTCACCCCTCCACTTT.

The chain combines TRBV20-1 with TRBJ1-1; D is unresolved. The CDR3 consists of 14 residues. The germline gives CDR1 DFQATT, CDR2 SNEGSKA (reference sequence). V lost 1 base and J lost 4, with 13 bases in between. The CDR3 here is CSARGPSQATEAFF. CDR3 nucleotides: TGCAGTGCTAGAGGCCCCTCGCAGGCCACTGAAGCTTTCTTT.

There are a few counts of this clonotype. The rearrangement joins TRBV20-1 to TRBJ1-1, with D possibly TRBD1 on 5 matching bases. The germline gives CDR1 DFQATT, CDR2 SNEGSKA (reference sequence). This CDR3 comprises 15 residues. V was clipped by 0 bases and J by 2 bases, with 13 bases between them. The chain's CDR3 is CSARDRGRGNTEAFF. The DNA for the CDR3 is TGCAGTGCTAGAGATCGGGGCCGGGGTAACACTGAAGCTTTCTTT.

This clonotype was observed a handful of times. The rearrangement links TRBV5-1 to TRBJ1-1; no firm D call. Germline loops: CDR1 SGHRS, CDR2 YFSETQ. The CDR3 extends over 13 amino acids. Between the trimmed V and J ends, which lost 4 bases and 9 bases, there was a span of 16 bases. The CDR3 loop reads CASSPNLRTQAFF. DNA of the CDR3: TGCGCCAGCAGCCCAAATCTTCGGACCCAAGCTTTCTTT.

This clonotype has only a few counts. This chain links TRBV20-1 with TRBJ2-5, with TRBD1 matching over 7 bases. CDR1 is DFQATT and CDR2 is SNEGSKA in the germline V gene (reference sequence). After removal of 1 base from V and 0 bases from J, the junction contained 2 bases not matched to a gene. The CDR3 totals 14 residues. CDR3 loop: CSARGRGYQETQYF. Here the CDR3 DNA reads TGCAGTGCTAGAGGCAGGGGGTACCAAGAGACCCAGTACTTC.

This rearrangement joins TRBV29-1 to TRBJ2-7, with TRBD1 matching over 12 bases. From germline, CDR1 is SQVTM and CDR2 ANQGSEA. The CDR3 extends over 14 amino acids. Losses at the gene ends were 3 bases for V and 2 bases for J; bases not matched to a gene: 2. CDR3 sequence (DNA): TGCAGCGTTGAGGGGACAGGGGGCCCCTACGAGCAGTACTTC. Translated, it gives CSVEGTGGPYEQYF.

The gene calls are TRBV28 and TRBJ2-1, with TRBD1 identical over 7 bases. The CDR3 is 14 amino acids. V shed 4 bases and J 12 bases; nucleotides not matched to a gene: 12. CDR1 MDHEN and CDR2 SYDVKM come from the germline V gene. The CDR3 nucleotides read TGTGCCAGCAGTTCCCACGGGACAGTAAAGTTGCAGTTCTTC. As protein: CASSSHGTVKLQFF.

The V call is TRBV28, the J call TRBJ2-3; unclear D gene. Germline CDR1 and CDR2: MDHEN and SYDVKM. The CDR3 is 10 residues long. V gave up 8 bases and J gave up 7 bases, with 7 bases separating them. CDR3 DNA sequence: TGTGCCAGCCGAAGAAATACGCAGTATTTT. Protein product: CASRRNTQYF.

The chain recombines TRBV9 with TRBJ2-2, with TRBD2 identical over 7 bases. The CDR3 runs 15 residues. Germline V gene data show CDR1 as SGDLS and CDR2 as YYNGEE. J gave up 5 bases and V 3 bases, and 7 bases lay outside the gene matches. The CDR3: CASSGGGGRTGELFF. The CDR3 DNA sequence: TGTGCCAGCAGCGGGGGGGGAGGGAGAACCGGGGAGCTGTTTTTT. Supplemented by reference TRBV9 and TRBJ2-2, the full variable domain reads DSGVTQTPKHLITATGQRVTLRCSPRSGDLSVYWYQQSLDQGLQFLIQYYNGEERAKGNILERFSAQQFPDLHSELNLSSLELGDSALYFCASSGGGGRTGELFFGEGSRLTVL.

In this sample, this clonotype turned up a few times. CDR3 region: CAIRIGTPGRGTYEQYF. DNA for the CDR3: TGTGCCATCAGGATAGGGACGCCCGGACGAGGAACCTACGAGCAGTACTTC. The gene calls are TRBV10-3 and TRBJ2-7, with D perhaps given as TRBD1 or TRBD2 (5 bases each). Trimming took off 6 bases at V and 2 bases at J, with 23 bases between the two ends. This CDR3 region has 17 residues. Germline values: CDR1 ENHRY, CDR2 SYGVKD.

This chain links TRBV18 with TRBJ1-4; D uncertain. Trimming pared 5 bases from V and 2 bases from J, leaving 15 bases between. The CDR3 spans 16 residues. In germline, CDR1 is KGHSH, CDR2 LQKENI. The CDR3 region is CASSVRLVTTNEKLFF. The CDR3 DNA reads TGTGCCAGCTCAGTCCGGTTGGTTACGACTAATGAAAAACTGTTTTTT.

This clonotype was seen a few times. The V call is TRBV3-1, the J call TRBJ1-3; no definite D call. Germline CDR1 and CDR2: LGHDT and YNNKEL (reference sequence). V lost 0 bases and J lost 0, with 12 bases in between. CDR3 size: 17 residues. The CDR3, as DNA: TGTGCCAGCAGCCAAGATTACCCCTGGGCCTCTGGAAACACCATATATTTT. Amino acid sequence: CASSQDYPWASGNTIYF.